A selection of T cell receptor beta chains follows, all from one sample in a study of cytomegalovirus exposure and HLA in healthy donors. TCRdb's copy holds only in-frame clones and misses some; the assay was immunoSEQ multiplex PCR. The sample holds about 130,000 clones, approximately 80% seen once. Source material: PBMCs. The receptors derive from a woman aged 60-75 years in good health and CMV-seronegative. The conserved cysteine and the conserved F or W are not part of the CDR3 here. For some rows the clone size is stated as once, few or many, or as a class when expanded; others skip it.

length	size	V	CDR3
14	.	TRBV1	TSSLPGQGASYEQY
9	.	TRBV30	AWSVAGQIF
10	.	TRBV19	ASSPPAAEQY
13	.	TRBV6-1	ASSVSGGRNSPLH
12	.	TRBV19	ASSIVNSNYGYT
16	.	TRBV18	ASSPPETGGAGANVLT
13	.	TRBV9	ASSVRTGTDYEQY
12	once	TRBV27	ASSSRGGTGELF
12	.	TRBV28	ASSFGDRNEKLF
13	.	TRBV15	ATSRDNRATDTQY
14	.	TRBV28	ASSPIARGSGQPQH
11	.	TRBV5-4	ASSFGPNTEAF
12	.	TRBV11-2	ASSTWTESYEQY
12	.	TRBV11-3	ASSLTGATDTQY
14	.	TRBV7-6	ASSLRQGAPTETQY
14	once	TRBV18	ASSPRYREGPDTQY
11	.	TRBV10-1	ATQQGVNTEAF
12	.	TRBV5-4	ASSSQGQQTSYT
10	.	TRBV28	ASITTGDTQY
13	few	TRBV7-8	ASSFGRGASYEQY
17	.	TRBV5-1	ASSLGLAGGPTAYNEQF
13	.	TRBV7-3	ASSLGGGNQETQY
13	.	TRBV10-1	ASAPGLAGPYEQY
15	.	TRBV4-1	ASSQELAGGIYNEQF
11	.	TRBV10-3	AISGQQNQPQH
15	.	TRBV19	ASSINGLAGIYNEQF
12	.	TRBV7-9	ASSLIGGVETQY
13	.	TRBV15	ATSSPSWYQETQY
13	.	TRBV27	ASSPDRAGANVPT
13	.	TRBV4-1	ASSQGGGNNQPQH
11	.	TRBV2	ASSIQGTEAQH
12	.	TRBV10-3	AISDGTREETQY
13	.	TRBV28	ASSLWGQRGNTIY
11	.	TRBV5-1	ASSLVVDSEAF
14	.	TRBV14	ASSQGPRLGEETQY
13	once	TRBV28	ASSLPGTGIGPQH
14	.	TRBV14	ASSQAGGAVTSPLH
12	.	TRBV28	ASSLGQGHEKLF
14	few	TRBV5-1	ASQRTSGRGAGELF
13	.	TRBV9	ASSAAGVLDGEQY
12	.	TRBV2	ASGESGPYNEQF
11	.	TRBV7-6	ASSAQTDYEQY
12	.	TRBV27	ASSLDGQGQPQH
16	.	TRBV5-6	ASSLAGDSSVSGNTIY
12	few	TRBV18	ASSQDRGNSPLH
10	once	TRBV19	ASSPDREVQY
12	.	TRBV5-1	ASSPRDRSETQY
11	.	TRBV5-1	ASSLGARDTQY
11	.	TRBV30	AWTPDRRTPLH
15	.	TRBV18	ASSNGTGVFGNEKLF